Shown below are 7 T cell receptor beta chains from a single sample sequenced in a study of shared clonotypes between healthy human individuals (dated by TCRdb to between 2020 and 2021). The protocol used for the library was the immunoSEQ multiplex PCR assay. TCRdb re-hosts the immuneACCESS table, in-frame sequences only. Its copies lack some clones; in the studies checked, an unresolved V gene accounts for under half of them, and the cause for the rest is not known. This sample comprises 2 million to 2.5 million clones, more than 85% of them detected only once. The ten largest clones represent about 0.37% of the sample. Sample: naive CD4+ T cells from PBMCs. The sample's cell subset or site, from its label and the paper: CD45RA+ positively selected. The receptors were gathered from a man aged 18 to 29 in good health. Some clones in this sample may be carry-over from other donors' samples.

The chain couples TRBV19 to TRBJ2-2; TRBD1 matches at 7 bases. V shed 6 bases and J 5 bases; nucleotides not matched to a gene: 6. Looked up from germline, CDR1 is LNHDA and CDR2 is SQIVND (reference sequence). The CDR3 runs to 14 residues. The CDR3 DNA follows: TGTGCCAGTAGATGGGACAGACTAACCGGGGAGCTGTTTTTT. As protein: CASRWDRLTGELFF.

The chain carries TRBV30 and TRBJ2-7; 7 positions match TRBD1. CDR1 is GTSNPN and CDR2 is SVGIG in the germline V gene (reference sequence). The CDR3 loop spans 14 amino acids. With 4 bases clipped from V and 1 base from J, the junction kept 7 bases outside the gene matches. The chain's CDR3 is CAWKSQGVSYEQYF. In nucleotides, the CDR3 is TGTGCCTGGAAAAGTCAGGGGGTGTCCTACGAGCAGTACTTC.

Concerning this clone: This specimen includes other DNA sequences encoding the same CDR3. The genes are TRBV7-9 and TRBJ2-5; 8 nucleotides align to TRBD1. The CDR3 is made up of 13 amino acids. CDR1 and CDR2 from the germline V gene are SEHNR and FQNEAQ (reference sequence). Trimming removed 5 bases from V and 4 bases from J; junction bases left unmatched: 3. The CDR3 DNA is TGTGCCAGCAGCAGGACAGGGCTAGAGACCCAGTACTTC. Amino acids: CASSRTGLETQYF.

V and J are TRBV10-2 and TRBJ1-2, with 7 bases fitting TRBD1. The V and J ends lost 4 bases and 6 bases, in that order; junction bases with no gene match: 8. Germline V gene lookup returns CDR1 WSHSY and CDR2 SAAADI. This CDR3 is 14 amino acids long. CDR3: CASSAPEGADGYTF. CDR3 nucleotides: TGCGCCAGCAGTGCCCCAGAGGGGGCGGATGGCTACACCTTC.

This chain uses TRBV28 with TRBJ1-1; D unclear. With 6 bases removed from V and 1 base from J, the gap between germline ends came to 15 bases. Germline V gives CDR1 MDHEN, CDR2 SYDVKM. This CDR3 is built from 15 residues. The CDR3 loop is CASSPHMAGNTEAFF. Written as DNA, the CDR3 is TGTGCCAGCAGCCCTCATATGGCAGGGAACACTGAAGCTTTCTTT.

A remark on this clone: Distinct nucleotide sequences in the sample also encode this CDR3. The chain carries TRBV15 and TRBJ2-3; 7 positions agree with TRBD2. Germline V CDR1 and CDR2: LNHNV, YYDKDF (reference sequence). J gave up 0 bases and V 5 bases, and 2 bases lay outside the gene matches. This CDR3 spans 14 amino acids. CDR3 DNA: TGTGCCACCAGCGGGGGGGTAAGCACAGATACGCAGTATTTT. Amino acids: CATSGGVSTDTQYF. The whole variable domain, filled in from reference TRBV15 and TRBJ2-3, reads DAMVIQNPRYQVTQFGKPVTLSCSQTLNHNVMYWYQQKSSQAPKLLFHYYDKDFNNEADTPDNFQSRRPNTSFCFLDIRSPGLGDTAMYLCATSGGVSTDTQYFGPGTRLTVL.

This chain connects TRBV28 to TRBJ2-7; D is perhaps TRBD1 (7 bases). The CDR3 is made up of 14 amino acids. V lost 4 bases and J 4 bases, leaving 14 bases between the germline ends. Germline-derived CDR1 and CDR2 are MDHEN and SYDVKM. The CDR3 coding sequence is TGTGCCAGCAGTTGGAGGGGGCTAAGGTACGAGCAGTACTTC. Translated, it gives CASSWRGLRYEQYF.